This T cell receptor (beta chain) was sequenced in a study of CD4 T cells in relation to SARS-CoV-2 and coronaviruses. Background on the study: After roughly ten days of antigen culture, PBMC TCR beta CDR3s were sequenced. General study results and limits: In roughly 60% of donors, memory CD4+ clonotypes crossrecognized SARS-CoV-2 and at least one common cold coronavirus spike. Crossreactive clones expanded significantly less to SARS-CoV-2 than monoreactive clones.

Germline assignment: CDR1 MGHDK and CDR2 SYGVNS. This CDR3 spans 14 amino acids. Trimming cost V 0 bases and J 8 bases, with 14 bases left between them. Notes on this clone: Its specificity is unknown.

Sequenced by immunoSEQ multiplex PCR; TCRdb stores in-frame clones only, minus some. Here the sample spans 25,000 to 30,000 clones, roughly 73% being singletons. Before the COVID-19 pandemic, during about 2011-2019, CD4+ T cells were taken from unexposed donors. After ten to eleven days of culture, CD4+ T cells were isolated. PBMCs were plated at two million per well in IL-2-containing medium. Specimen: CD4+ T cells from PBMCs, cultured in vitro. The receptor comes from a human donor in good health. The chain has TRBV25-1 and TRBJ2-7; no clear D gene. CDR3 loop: CASSEYLPGRKQYF. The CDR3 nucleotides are TGTGCCAGCAGTGAATATCTTCCAGGAAGGAAGCAGTACTTC.